This TCR beta chain derives from a study of blood T cell repertoires in COVID-19. Methods used by the authors: It was from reference gene primer amplification that nucleated cell counts were estimated. Data came from immunoSEQ multiplex PCR; TCRdb stores just in-frame clones and leaves some out. V and J calls and clone size are given by that table; D and trimming were obtained from the DNA. The sample has some 120,000 clones; roughly 85% are singletons. This receptor was obtained from a woman of 80 years or more with acute or convalescent COVID-19. The sequencing sample was made of peripheral blood.

Here the CDR3 reads CAINRGQGAQDPEAFF. CDR3 nucleotide sequence: TGTGCCATCAATCGCGGACAGGGGGCTCAAGACCCTGAAGCTTTCTTT. The genes are TRBV10-3 and TRBJ1-1; 11 bases map to TRBD1. The CDR3 sequence is 16 residues long. Germline V gives CDR1 ENHRY, CDR2 SYGVKD. V was pared by 7 bases and J by 6 bases, with 13 bases of the junction left unmatched.